This T cell receptor (beta chain) was captured in a study of response to subunit inactivated influenza vaccine. MiXCR, run by TCRdb on the RT-PCR reads, gives a single entry per CDR3 protein. The table records around 480,000 distinct CDR3 sequences, 9.5% to 12% of them present only once. The germline CDR1 and CDR2 sequences are LGHNT and FRNRAP. This CDR3 is 15 amino acids long. V was pared by 5 bases and J by 8 bases, with 14 bases of the junction left unmatched. The chain combines TRBV12-5 with TRBJ1-2; 7 bases are shared with TRBD1. The sequences come from PBMCs from blood, collected more than 35 days after vaccination. This sequence was found in a man aged 45 to 65 who received an inactivated influenza vaccine. The CDR3 loop reads CASGVGLRDSVGYTF. Here the CDR3 DNA reads TGTGCTAGTGGTGTGGGATTAAGGGACAGCGTGGGCTACACCTTC.